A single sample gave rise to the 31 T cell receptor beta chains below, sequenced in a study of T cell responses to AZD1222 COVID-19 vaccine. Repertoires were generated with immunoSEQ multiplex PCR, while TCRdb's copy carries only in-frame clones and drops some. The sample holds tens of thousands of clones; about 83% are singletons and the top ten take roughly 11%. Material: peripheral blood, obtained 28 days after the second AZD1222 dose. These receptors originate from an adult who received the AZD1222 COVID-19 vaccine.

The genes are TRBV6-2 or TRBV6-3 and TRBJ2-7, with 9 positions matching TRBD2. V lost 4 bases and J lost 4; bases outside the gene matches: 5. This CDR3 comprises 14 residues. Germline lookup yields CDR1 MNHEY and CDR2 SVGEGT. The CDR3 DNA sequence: TGTGCCAGCAGTTCCGGGACTAGCCGTTACGAGCAGTACTTC. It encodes CASSSGTSRYEQYF.

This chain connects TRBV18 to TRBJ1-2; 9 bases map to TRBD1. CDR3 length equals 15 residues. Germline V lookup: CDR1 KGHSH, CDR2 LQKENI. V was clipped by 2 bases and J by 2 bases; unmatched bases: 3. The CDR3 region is CASSPFGTGNYGYTF. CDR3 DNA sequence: TGTGCCAGCTCACCATTTGGGACAGGGAACTATGGCTACACCTTC.

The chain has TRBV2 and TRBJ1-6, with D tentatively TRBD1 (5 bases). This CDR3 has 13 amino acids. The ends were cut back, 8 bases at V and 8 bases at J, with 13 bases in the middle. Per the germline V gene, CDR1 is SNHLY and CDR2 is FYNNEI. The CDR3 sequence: CASPTGRDSPLHF. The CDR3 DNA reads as TGTGCCAGCCCGACGGGCAGGGATTCACCCCTCCACTTT.

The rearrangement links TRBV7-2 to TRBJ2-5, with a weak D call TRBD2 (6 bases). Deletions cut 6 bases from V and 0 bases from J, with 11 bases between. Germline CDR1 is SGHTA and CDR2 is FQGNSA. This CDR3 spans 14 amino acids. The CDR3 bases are TGTGCCAGCAGTCTGAGCGGGTACCAAGAGACCCAGTACTTC. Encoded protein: CASSLSGYQETQYF.

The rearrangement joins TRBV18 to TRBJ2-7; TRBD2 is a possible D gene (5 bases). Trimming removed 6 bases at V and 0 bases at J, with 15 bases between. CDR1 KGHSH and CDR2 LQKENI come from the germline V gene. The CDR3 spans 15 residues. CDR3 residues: CASSLEYGSSYEQYF. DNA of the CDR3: TGTGCCAGCTCCCTAGAGTATGGGAGCTCCTACGAGCAGTACTTC.

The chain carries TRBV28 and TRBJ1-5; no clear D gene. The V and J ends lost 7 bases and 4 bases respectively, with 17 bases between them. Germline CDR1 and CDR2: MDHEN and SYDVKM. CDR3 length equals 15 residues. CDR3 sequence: CASTLYSRVNQPQHF. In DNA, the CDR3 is TGTGCCAGCACCCTATATAGCCGGGTTAATCAGCCCCAGCATTTT.

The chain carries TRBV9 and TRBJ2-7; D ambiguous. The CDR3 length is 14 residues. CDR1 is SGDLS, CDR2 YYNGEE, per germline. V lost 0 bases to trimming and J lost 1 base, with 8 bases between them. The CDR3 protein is CASSVAEGSYEQYF. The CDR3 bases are TGTGCCAGCAGCGTAGCTGAAGGGTCCTACGAGCAGTACTTC.

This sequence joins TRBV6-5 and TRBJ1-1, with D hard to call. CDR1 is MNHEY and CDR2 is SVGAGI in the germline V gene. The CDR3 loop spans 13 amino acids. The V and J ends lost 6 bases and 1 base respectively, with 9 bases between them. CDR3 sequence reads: CASSLWTNTEAFF. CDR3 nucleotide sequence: TGTGCCAGCAGCCTATGGACGAACACTGAAGCTTTCTTT.

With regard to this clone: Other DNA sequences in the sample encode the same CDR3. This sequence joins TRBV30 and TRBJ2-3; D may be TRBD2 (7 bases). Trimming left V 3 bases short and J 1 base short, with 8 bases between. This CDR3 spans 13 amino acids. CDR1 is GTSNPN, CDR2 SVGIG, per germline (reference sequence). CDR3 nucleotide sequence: TGTGCCTGGAGCGGGGGGCGCACAGATACGCAGTATTTT. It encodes CAWSGGRTDTQYF. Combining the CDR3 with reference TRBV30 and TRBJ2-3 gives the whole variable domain SQTIHQWPATLVQPVGSPLSLECTVEGTSNPNLYWYRQAAGRGLQLLFYSVGIGQISSEVPQNLSASRPQDRQFILSSKKLLLSDSGFYLCAWSGGRTDTQYFGPGTRLTVL.

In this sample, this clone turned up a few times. The CDR3 coding sequence is TGTGCCACCTCGGGACAGGGTTCGCCAGATACGCAGTATTTT. It encodes CATSGQGSPDTQYF. V and J are TRBV2 and TRBJ2-3; 9 nucleotides align to TRBD1. CDR1 SNHLY and CDR2 FYNNEI come from the germline V gene. This CDR3 spans 14 amino acids. J was trimmed by 4 bases and V by 10 bases; bases with no gene match: 9. Looking up the rest from reference TRBV2 and TRBJ2-3 gives the full variable domain: EPEVTQTPSHQVTQMGQEVILRCVPISNHLYFYWYRQILGQKVEFLVSFYNNEISEKSEIFDDQFSVERPDGSNFTLKIRSTKLEDSAMYFCATSGQGSPDTQYFGPGTRLTVL.

The chain's CDR3 is CASSFVTRMNTEAFF. CDR3 bases: TGTGCCAGCAGTTTTGTTACGAGAATGAACACTGAAGCTTTCTTT. This sequence joins TRBV27 and TRBJ1-1; D is unclear. The ends were cut back, 3 bases at V and 0 bases at J, with 11 bases in the middle. Germline V gene lookup returns CDR1 MNHEY and CDR2 SMNVEV (reference sequence). This CDR3 region has 15 residues.

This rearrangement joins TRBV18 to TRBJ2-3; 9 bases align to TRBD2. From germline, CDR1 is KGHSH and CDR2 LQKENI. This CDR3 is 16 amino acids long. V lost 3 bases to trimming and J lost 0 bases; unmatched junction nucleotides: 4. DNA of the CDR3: TGTGCCAGCTCACCCCAGCGGGGGGTAAGCACAGATACGCAGTATTTT. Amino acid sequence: CASSPQRGVSTDTQYF.

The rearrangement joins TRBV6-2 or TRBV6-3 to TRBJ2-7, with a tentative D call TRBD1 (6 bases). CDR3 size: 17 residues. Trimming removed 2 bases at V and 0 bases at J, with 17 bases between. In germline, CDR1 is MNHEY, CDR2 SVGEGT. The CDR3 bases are TGTGCCAGCAGTTACCCCGAGAGGACGACAGGCTCCTACGAGCAGTACTTC. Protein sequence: CASSYPERTTGSYEQYF.

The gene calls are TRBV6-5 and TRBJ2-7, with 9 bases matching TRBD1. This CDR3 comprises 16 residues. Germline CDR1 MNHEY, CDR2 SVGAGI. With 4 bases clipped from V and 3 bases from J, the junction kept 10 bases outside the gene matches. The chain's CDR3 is CASSSPRGQGDYEQYF. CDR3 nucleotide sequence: TGTGCCAGCAGTTCTCCCCGGGGACAGGGAGACTACGAGCAGTACTTC.

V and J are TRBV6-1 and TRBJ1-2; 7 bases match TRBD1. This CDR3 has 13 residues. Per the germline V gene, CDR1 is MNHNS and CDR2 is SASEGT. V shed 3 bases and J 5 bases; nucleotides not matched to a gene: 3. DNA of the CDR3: TGTGCCAGCAGTGAGATGGGACAGTATGGCTACACCTTC. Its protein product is CASSEMGQYGYTF.

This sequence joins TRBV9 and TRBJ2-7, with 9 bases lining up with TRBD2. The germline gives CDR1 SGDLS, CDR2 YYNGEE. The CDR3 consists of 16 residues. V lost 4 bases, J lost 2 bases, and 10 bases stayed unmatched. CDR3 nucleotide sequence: TGTGCCAGCAGCCTAGGGTCTGCGGGGGGGCCCTACGAGCAGTACTTC. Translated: CASSLGSAGGPYEQYF.

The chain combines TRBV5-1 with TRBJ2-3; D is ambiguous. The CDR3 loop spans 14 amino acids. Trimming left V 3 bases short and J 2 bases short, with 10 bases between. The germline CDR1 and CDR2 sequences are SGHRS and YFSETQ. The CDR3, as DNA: TGCGCCAGCAGCTCGAAAGAGAACACAGATACGCAGTATTTT. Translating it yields CASSSKENTDTQYF.

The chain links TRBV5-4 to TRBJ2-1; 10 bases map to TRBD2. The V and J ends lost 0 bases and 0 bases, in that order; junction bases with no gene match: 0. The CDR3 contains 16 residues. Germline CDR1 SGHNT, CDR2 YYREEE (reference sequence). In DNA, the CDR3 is TGTGCCAGCAGCTTGGGGACTAGCGGCTCCTACAATGAGCAGTTCTTC. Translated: CASSLGTSGSYNEQFF.

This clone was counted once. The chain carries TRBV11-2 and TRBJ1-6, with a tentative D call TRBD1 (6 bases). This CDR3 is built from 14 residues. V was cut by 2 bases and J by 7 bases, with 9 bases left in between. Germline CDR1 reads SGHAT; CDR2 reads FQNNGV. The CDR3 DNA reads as TGTGCCAGCAGCTTAAAGGGGGGGAATTCACCCCTCCACTTT. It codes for CASSLKGGNSPLHF.

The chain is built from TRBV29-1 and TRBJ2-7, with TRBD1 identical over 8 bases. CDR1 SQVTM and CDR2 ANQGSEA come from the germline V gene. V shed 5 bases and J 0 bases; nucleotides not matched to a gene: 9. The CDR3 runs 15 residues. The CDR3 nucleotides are TGCAGCGTTAGGGCAGGGACAGGAGGCTCCTACGAGCAGTACTTC. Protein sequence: CSVRAGTGGSYEQYF.

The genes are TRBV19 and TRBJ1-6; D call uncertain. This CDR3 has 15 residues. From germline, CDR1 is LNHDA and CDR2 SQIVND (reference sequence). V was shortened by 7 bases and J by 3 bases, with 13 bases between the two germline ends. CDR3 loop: CASTAETLYNSPLHF. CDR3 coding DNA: TGTGCCAGTACCGCGGAGACCCTCTATAATTCACCCCTCCACTTT. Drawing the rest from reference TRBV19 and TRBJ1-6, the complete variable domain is DGGITQSPKYLFRKEGQNVTLSCEQNLNHDAMYWYRQDPGQGLRLIYYSQIVNDFQKGDIAEGYSVSREKKESFPLTVTSAQKNPTAFYLCASTAETLYNSPLHFGNGTRLTVT.

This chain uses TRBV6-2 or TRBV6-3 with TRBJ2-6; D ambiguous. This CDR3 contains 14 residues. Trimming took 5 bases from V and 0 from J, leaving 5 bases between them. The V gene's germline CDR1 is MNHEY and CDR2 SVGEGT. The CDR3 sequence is CASSAYSGANVLTF. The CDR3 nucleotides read TGTGCCAGCAGTGCCTACTCTGGGGCCAACGTCCTGACTTTC.

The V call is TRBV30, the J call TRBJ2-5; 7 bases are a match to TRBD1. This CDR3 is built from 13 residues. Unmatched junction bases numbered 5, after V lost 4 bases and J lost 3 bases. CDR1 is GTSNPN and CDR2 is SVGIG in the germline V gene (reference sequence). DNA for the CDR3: TGTGCCTGGACCCATGGGACAGAAGAGACCCAGTACTTC. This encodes CAWTHGTEETQYF. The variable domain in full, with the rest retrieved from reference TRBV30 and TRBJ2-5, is SQTIHQWPATLVQPVGSPLSLECTVEGTSNPNLYWYRQAAGRGLQLLFYSVGIGQISSEVPQNLSASRPQDRQFILSSKKLLLSDSGFYLCAWTHGTEETQYFGPGTRLLVL.

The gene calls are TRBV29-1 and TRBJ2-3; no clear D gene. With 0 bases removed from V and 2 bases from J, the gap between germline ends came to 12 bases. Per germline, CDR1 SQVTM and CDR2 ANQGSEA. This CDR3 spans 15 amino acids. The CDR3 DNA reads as TGCAGCGTTGAAGACCGGACGGGTTTCACAGATACGCAGTATTTT. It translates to CSVEDRTGFTDTQYF.

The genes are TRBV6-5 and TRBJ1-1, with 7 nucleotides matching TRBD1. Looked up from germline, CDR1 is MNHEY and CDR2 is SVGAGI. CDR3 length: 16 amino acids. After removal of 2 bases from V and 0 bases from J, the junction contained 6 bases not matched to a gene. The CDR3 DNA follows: TGTGCCAGCAGTTACGATGGACAGGTTCTGAACACTGAAGCTTTCTTT. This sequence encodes CASSYDGQVLNTEAFF.

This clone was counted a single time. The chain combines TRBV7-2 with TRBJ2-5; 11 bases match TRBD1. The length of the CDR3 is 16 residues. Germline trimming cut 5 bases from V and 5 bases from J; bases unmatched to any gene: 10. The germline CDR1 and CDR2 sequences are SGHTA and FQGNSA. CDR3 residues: CASSRGTGGKRETQYF. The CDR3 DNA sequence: TGTGCCAGCAGCCGTGGGACAGGGGGAAAGAGGGAGACCCAGTACTTC.

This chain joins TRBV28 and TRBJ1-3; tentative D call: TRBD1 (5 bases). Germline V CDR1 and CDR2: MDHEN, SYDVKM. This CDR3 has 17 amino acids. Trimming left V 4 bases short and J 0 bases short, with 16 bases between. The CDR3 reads CASSSHRIIGSGNTIYF. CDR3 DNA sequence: TGTGCCAGCAGTTCCCACAGGATAATAGGCTCTGGAAACACCATATATTTT.

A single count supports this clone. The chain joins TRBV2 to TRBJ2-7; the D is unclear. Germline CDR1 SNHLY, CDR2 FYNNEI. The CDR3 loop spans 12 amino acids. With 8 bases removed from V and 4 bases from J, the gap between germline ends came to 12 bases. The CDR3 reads CASSPGRYEQYF. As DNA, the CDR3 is TGTGCCAGCTCGCCGGGTCGGTACGAGCAGTACTTC. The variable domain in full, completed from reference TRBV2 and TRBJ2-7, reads EPEVTQTPSHQVTQMGQEVILRCVPISNHLYFYWYRQILGQKVEFLVSFYNNEISEKSEIFDDQFSVERPDGSNFTLKIRSTKLEDSAMYFCASSPGRYEQYFGPGTRLTVT.

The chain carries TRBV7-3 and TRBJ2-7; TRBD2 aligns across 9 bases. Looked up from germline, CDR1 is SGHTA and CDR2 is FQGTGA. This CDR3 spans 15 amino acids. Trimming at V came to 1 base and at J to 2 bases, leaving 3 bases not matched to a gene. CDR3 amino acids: CASSLKLAGTYEQYF. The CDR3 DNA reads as TGTGCCAGCAGCTTAAAGCTAGCGGGGACCTACGAGCAGTACTTC.

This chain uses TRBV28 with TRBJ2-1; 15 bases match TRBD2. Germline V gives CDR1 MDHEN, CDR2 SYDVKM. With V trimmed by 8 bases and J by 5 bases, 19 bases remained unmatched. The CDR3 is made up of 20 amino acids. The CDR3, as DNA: TGTGCCAGCGGAAGGTGGGAAGGACTAGCGGGGGGGCCGGAGAACAATGAGCAGTTCTTC. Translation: CASGRWEGLAGGPENNEQFF.

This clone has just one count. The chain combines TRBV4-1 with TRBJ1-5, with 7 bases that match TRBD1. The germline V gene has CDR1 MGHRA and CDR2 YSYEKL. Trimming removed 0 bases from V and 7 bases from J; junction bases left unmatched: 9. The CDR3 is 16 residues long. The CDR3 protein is CASSQEIGQGGQPQHF. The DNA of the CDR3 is TGCGCCAGCAGCCAAGAGATAGGGCAGGGGGGACAGCCCCAGCATTTT.